Given below is one T cell receptor (beta chain) in context. No cognate antigen has been identified for it. No base quality information exists; no much larger clone differs at one position. This record comes from a study of T cell changes during pregnancy in multiple sclerosis (dated by TCRdb to 2018 to 2020). Background on the whole study: Changes in the T cell repertoire over the course of pregnancy were examined in this study in women with multiple sclerosis.

Receptor amplification or capture employed the immunoSEQ multiplex PCR assay. Entries here come from immuneACCESS through TCRdb and include only in-frame sequences with V and J called. Some clones fail to appear in such tables; in the studies checked, an unresolved V gene covers under half of the shortfall, and the cause of the remainder is unknown. In this sample the table shows over 50,000 clones, 92% of which occur a single time. The ten largest make up approximately 0.6% of the sample. There are 14 amino acids in the CDR3, from cysteine to phenylalanine inclusive. Here the CDR3 DNA is all that survives: 42 bases in frame from base 1. V is pruned by 3 bases and J by 6 bases, leaving 6 bases of the junction without a gene match. From the germline V gene, CDR1 is SGHTS and CDR2 is YDEGEE.

This clonotype originated in a female donor with multiple sclerosis, enrolled in a pregnancy study. In this chain, TRBV5-8 is recombined with TRBJ1-2, with TRBD1 matching 9 junction bases. The sample here was CD4+ T cells from peripheral blood mononuclear cells, taken after pregnancy. The base sequence is TGTGCCAGCAGCTCGTTACAGGGGGCAGATGGCTACACCTTC. The encoded protein is CASSSLQGADGYTF. Outside the CDR3, residues come from the reference TRBV5-8 and TRBJ1-2 proteins, so the full variable domain is: EAGVTQSPTHLIKTRGQQATLRCSPISGHTSVYWYQQALGLGLQFLLWYDEGEERNRGNFPPRFSGRQFPNYSSELNVNALELEDSALYLCASSSLQGADGYTFGSGTRLTVV.